This entry lists 27 T cell receptor beta chains sequenced from one sample in a study of regulatory T cells in long-lasting Graves disease. Through Arm-PCR of CDR3 regions and iRepertoire HTBI primers, TCR beta libraries were built. TCRdb reprocessed the multiplex PCR reads via MiXCR and lists one record per CDR3 protein. The data contain a few hundred thousand distinct CDR3 sequences, about 11% of them singletons. Specified time point: newly diagnosed GD, antithyroid drugs for less than 3 months. RNA from PBMCs was the source of the TCR library. These data were likewise used in another study, on T cells in Graves' hyperthyroidism and ophthalmopathy.

The specimen comprised peripheral blood mononuclear cells (PBMCs), sampled at new diagnosis, from a patient treated with antithyroid drugs. The receptor set was obtained from a woman aged 18-35 years with Graves disease.

This clonotype occurred many times. The V and J genes are TRBV7-2 and TRBJ1-1, with D maybe TRBD1 (5 bases). Per the germline V gene, CDR1 is SGHTA and CDR2 is FQGNSA. The CDR3 totals 16 residues. V gave up 2 bases and J gave up 0 bases, with 13 bases separating them. CDR3 nucleotide sequence: TGTGCCAGCAGCTTATGGGGGGGACGAATGAACACTGAAGCTTTCTTT. Its protein product is CASSLWGGRMNTEAFF. The full variable domain, rest sourced from reference TRBV7-2 and TRBJ1-1, is GAGVSQSPSNKVTEKGKDVELRCDPISGHTALYWYRQSLGQGLEFLIYFQGNSAPDKSGLPSDRFSAERTGGSVSTLTIQRTQQEDSAVYLCASSLWGGRMNTEAFFGQGTRLTVV.

This clonotype was found many times. CDR3 region: CASSLNPPFLEGSYTDTQYF. As DNA, the CDR3 is TGTGCCAGCAGTTTAAACCCCCCATTTCTCGAGGGGTCTTACACAGATACGCAGTATTTT. The V call is TRBV27, the J call TRBJ2-3; TRBD1 or TRBD2 may be the D gene (5 bases each). This CDR3 has 20 amino acids. The germline CDR1 and CDR2 sequences are MNHEY and SMNVEV (reference sequence). Trimming took off 2 bases at V and 2 bases at J, with 26 bases between the two ends.

This clonotype came up many times. The V call is TRBV27, the J call TRBJ1-6; D gene unclear. Germline CDR1 is MNHEY and CDR2 is SMNVEV (reference sequence). V shed 2 bases and J shed 10 bases, with 6 bases lying between them. The CDR3 spans 12 residues. The CDR3 DNA reads as TGTGCCAGCAGTTTAGGCGCCTCACCCCTCCACTTT. This codes for CASSLGASPLHF.

This clonotype was counted a few times. The rearrangement links TRBV7-9 to TRBJ1-1; D gene unclear. V was clipped by 2 bases and J by 6 bases, with 13 bases between them. The CDR3 totals 14 residues. CDR1 and CDR2 (germline): SEHNR, FQNEAQ (reference sequence). CDR3 residues: CASSLSWGKAEAFF. For the CDR3, the DNA is TGTGCCAGCAGCTTATCATGGGGAAAGGCTGAAGCTTTCTTT.

In its sample, this clonotype was seen many times. The chain's CDR3 is CASSPPEVLIVAEAFF. The CDR3 DNA is TGTGCCAGCTCACCACCGGAGGTTCTGATTGTGGCTGAAGCTTTCTTT. The V gene is TRBV18, the J gene TRBJ1-1, with unresolved D. V lost 0 bases, J lost 6 bases, and 17 bases lay in between. This CDR3 contains 16 residues. Germline values: CDR1 KGHSH, CDR2 LQKENI.

Notes on this clonotype: With only one base between it and a far larger clone, this is likely a read error. The V gene is TRBV6-9, the J gene TRBJ1-1; D perhaps matches TRBD1 (5 bases). This CDR3 spans 17 amino acids. Germline CDR1 is MNHGY and CDR2 is SVAAGI. Trimming removed 3 bases from V and 4 bases from J, with 21 bases in between. The CDR3 coding sequence is TGTGCCAGCAGTTACCTCGGGGCCCCCTATCTGAGCACTGAAGCTTTCTTT. This codes for CASSYLGAPYLSTEAFF.

This clonotype was detected many times. V and J are TRBV20-1 and TRBJ1-1; TRBD1 matches 9 bases. The germline gives CDR1 DFQATT, CDR2 SNEGSKA (reference sequence). The CDR3 loop spans 12 amino acids. Losses at the gene ends were 1 base for V and 8 bases for J; bases not matched to a gene: 2. The CDR3 nucleotides are TGCAGTGCTAGAGGGGACAGGGTCGAAGCTTTCTTT. It codes for CSARGDRVEAFF.

This clonotype occurred many times. This chain joins TRBV7-3 and TRBJ2-3; a weak D match, TRBD2 (5 bases). The CDR3 is 13 residues long. The V end was cut by 5 bases, the J end by 6 bases, with 12 bases between. Germline CDR1 reads SGHTA; CDR2 reads FQGTGA. CDR3 amino acids: CASSRNLADTQYF. The CDR3, as DNA: TGTGCCAGCAGCCGAAATTTAGCGGATACGCAGTATTTT.

This clonotype was counted ten times or more. The CDR3 sequence is CASPGFGNTEAFF. CDR3 in DNA: TGTGCCAGCCCGGGGTTTGGGAACACTGAAGCTTTCTTT. The V gene is TRBV2, the J gene TRBJ1-1; D is ambiguous. Between the trimmed V and J ends, which lost 8 bases and 1 base, there was a span of 11 bases. The CDR3 is 13 residues long. Germline V gives CDR1 SNHLY, CDR2 FYNNEI.

This clonotype was seen repeatedly, ten times or more. The genes are TRBV4-3 and TRBJ2-1; 10 nucleotides match TRBD1. The trim removed 3 bases at V and 8 bases at J, leaving 13 bases unmatched. The germline gives CDR1 LGHNA, CDR2 YSLEER. The CDR3 runs 17 residues. In nucleotides, the CDR3 is TGCGCCAGCAGCCAGATACTCTGGGGACAGGGGAAGGATGAGCAGTTCTTC. Protein: CASSQILWGQGKDEQFF.

This clonotype was counted ten times or more. This chain joins TRBV6-5 and TRBJ2-2, with D possibly matching TRBD2 (7 bases). The CDR3 totals 15 residues. Per the germline V gene, CDR1 is MNHEY and CDR2 is SVGAGI. V lost 0 bases and J 6 bases, leaving 11 bases between the germline ends. Here the CDR3 reads CASSYSAGAPGELFF. CDR3 DNA: TGTGCCAGCAGTTACTCGGCGGGGGCGCCCGGGGAGCTGTTTTTT.

This clonotype came up a few times. V usage is TRBV28 and J usage is TRBJ2-5, with 8 bases identical to TRBD2. The CDR3 covers 14 residues. Germline CDR1 reads MDHEN; CDR2 reads SYDVKM. Trimming at V came to 6 bases and at J to 5 bases, leaving 8 bases not matched to a gene. The CDR3 here is CASRKREYYETQYF. In nucleotides, the CDR3 is TGTGCCAGCAGGAAGCGGGAGTACTATGAGACCCAGTACTTC.

The chain recombines TRBV4-1 with TRBJ2-3; unclear D gene. Germline V gene sequence: CDR1 MGHRA, CDR2 YSYEKL. Trimming took 1 base from V and 8 from J, leaving 10 bases between them. The CDR3 is made up of 13 amino acids. The CDR3 DNA is TGCGCCAGCAGCCAAGTCATAGGTGGTACGCAGTATTTT. Translating gives CASSQVIGGTQYF.

A remark on this clonotype: It may be a read error: a sequence one base away is much more abundant. The V and J genes are TRBV28 and TRBJ2-5, with D maybe TRBD2 (6 bases). The CDR3 is made up of 13 amino acids. V dropped 6 bases and J dropped 12 bases, with 20 bases sitting between them. Germline V gene lookup returns CDR1 MDHEN and CDR2 SYDVKM. The DNA of the CDR3 is TGTGCCAGCAGAGACCTTCTAGCGCCCAACGAGTACTTC. This encodes CASRDLLAPNEYF. The full variable domain, with the rest looked up from reference TRBV28 and TRBJ2-5, is DVKVTQSSRYLVKRTGEKVFLECVQDMDHENMFWYRQDPGLGLRLIYFSYDVKMKEKGDIPEGYSVSREKKERFSLILESASTNQTSMYLCASRDLLAPNEYFGPGTRLLVL.

Ten or more counts support this clonotype. The gene calls are TRBV11-2 and TRBJ2-1; TRBD2 matches 9 bases. The CDR3 extends over 15 amino acids. V trimming: 6 bases; J trimming: 6 bases; junction bases outside the gene matches: 9. Germline CDR1 is SGHAT and CDR2 is FQNNGV. The CDR3 bases are TGTGCCAGCAGGTTTAGCGGGAGAAATCGCAATGAGCAGTTCTTC. Its protein product is CASRFSGRNRNEQFF.

This clonotype occurred many times. This chain uses TRBV7-2 with TRBJ2-3; D call uncertain. V lost 5 bases and J lost 1, with 10 bases in between. Germline CDR1 SGHTA, CDR2 FQGNSA. The CDR3 has 14 residues. The CDR3, as DNA: TGTGCCAGCAGCCTCCAATTCCGCACAGATACGCAGTATTTT. This encodes CASSLQFRTDTQYF.

V is TRBV19 and J is TRBJ2-3, with 7 bases that match TRBD2. Germline CDR1 LNHDA, CDR2 SQIVND (reference sequence). This CDR3 has 14 amino acids. The V and J ends lost 7 bases and 4 bases, in that order; junction bases with no gene match: 8. The CDR3 reads CASTGGSNSDTQYF. DNA of the CDR3: TGTGCCAGTACCGGCGGGAGTAACTCAGATACGCAGTATTTT.

This clonotype was found many times. This rearrangement joins TRBV28 to TRBJ2-1, with 11 bases fitting TRBD2. V lost 5 bases, J lost 4 bases, and 10 bases stayed unmatched. The CDR3 sequence is 17 residues long. Germline CDR1 reads MDHEN; CDR2 reads SYDVKM. The CDR3 nucleotides are TGTGCCAGCAGTCCTAGCGGGAGGCCTTACTATTACAATGAGCAGTTCTTC. It codes for CASSPSGRPYYYNEQFF. Looking up the rest from reference TRBV28 and TRBJ2-1 gives the full variable domain: DVKVTQSSRYLVKRTGEKVFLECVQDMDHENMFWYRQDPGLGLRLIYFSYDVKMKEKGDIPEGYSVSREKKERFSLILESASTNQTSMYLCASSPSGRPYYYNEQFFGPGTRLTVL.

This rearrangement joins TRBV29-1 to TRBJ2-7, with D perhaps assigned TRBD1 or TRBD2 (5 bases each). CDR3 length: 14 residues. Germline lookup yields CDR1 SQVTM and CDR2 ANQGSEA. The V end lost 7 bases, the J end lost 7 bases, and 23 bases lay between the germline ends. The CDR3 coding sequence is TGCAGCGGACTTGACAGTTTGGGAGTAGGGGAGCAGTACTTC. Protein: CSGLDSLGVGEQYF.

This clonotype was recorded many times. The J gene is TRBJ2-1, the V gene TRBV20-1; TRBD2 matches at 14 bases. The junction had 7 bases not matched to a gene; V was cut back by 0 bases and J by 6 bases. The CDR3 sequence is 17 residues long. From germline, CDR1 is DFQATT and CDR2 SNEGSKA (reference sequence). For the CDR3, the DNA is TGCAGTGCTAGAGATCATGGACTAGCGGGAGGTTCCAATGAGCAGTTCTTC. Amino acid sequence: CSARDHGLAGGSNEQFF.

The sample holds many counts of this clonotype. The chain employs TRBV5-1 and TRBJ1-5; 9 bases align to TRBD1. V shed 3 bases and J 9 bases; nucleotides not matched to a gene: 10. The CDR3 runs to 15 residues. CDR1 is SGHRS and CDR2 is YFSETQ in the germline V gene. CDR3 protein: CASSSGTGNGGPQHF. Here the CDR3 DNA reads TGCGCCAGCAGCTCCGGGACAGGGAATGGCGGGCCCCAGCATTTT.

This clonotype was detected only once. This chain links TRBV7-2 with TRBJ1-2; TRBD1 might be the D (5 bases). This CDR3 contains 17 residues. Trimming left V 4 bases short and J 0 bases short, with 18 bases between. Germline-derived CDR1 and CDR2 are SGHTA and FQGNSA. DNA of the CDR3: TGTGCCAGCAGCTCCGGTATGGGGGTTGGTACTAACTATGGCTACACCTTC. Its translation: CASSSGMGVGTNYGYTF.

This chain joins TRBV15 and TRBJ1-1, with TRBD1 identical over 9 bases. Losses at the gene ends were 3 bases for V and 1 base for J; bases not matched to a gene: 12. The CDR3 length is 18 residues. In germline, CDR1 is LNHNV, CDR2 YYDKDF (reference sequence). Here the CDR3 reads CATSSGLWTGERNTEAFF. The CDR3 DNA sequence: TGTGCCACCAGCAGCGGGCTTTGGACAGGGGAACGGAACACTGAAGCTTTCTTT.

This clonotype was recorded at least ten times. The chain has TRBV20-1 and TRBJ2-3; 10 bases are a match to TRBD2. The CDR3 is made up of 15 amino acids. Germline V CDR1 and CDR2: DFQATT, SNEGSKA (reference sequence). The V gene end was trimmed by 6 bases and the J gene end by 4 bases; junction bases not matched to a gene: 10. As DNA, the CDR3 is TGCAGTGCCATCAGCGGGGGGGGAGAGGCAGATACGCAGTATTTT. As protein: CSAISGGGEADTQYF.

There are many counts of this clonotype. The V gene is TRBV5-1, the J gene TRBJ2-1; 13 bases agree with TRBD2. The CDR3 runs 16 residues. CDR1 is SGHRS, CDR2 YFSETQ, per germline. J was trimmed by 4 bases and V by 4 bases; bases with no gene match: 5. The chain's CDR3 is CASSEGLAGAYNEQFF. The CDR3 DNA reads as TGCGCCAGCAGCGAAGGACTAGCGGGAGCTTACAATGAGCAGTTCTTC.

The chain is built from TRBV5-1 and TRBJ2-2; weak D call: TRBD1 (7 bases). Germline V CDR1 and CDR2: SGHRS, YFSETQ. The CDR3 runs to 21 residues. The V gene lost 1 base and the J gene lost 0 bases, with 25 bases spanning the gap. DNA of the CDR3: TGCGCCAGCAGCTTGATCCTTGGGGGACAGCTCTGGGGGGCGAACACCGGGGAGCTGTTTTTT. Translation: CASSLILGGQLWGANTGELFF.

The CDR3 sequence is CASSPISWGKGTDTQYF. CDR3 DNA sequence: TGTGCCAGCAGCCCCATTTCTTGGGGGAAAGGAACAGATACGCAGTATTTT. The chain combines TRBV27 with TRBJ2-3, with D possibly called TRBD1 or TRBD2 (5 bases each). CDR3 length equals 17 residues. CDR1 and CDR2 from the germline V gene are MNHEY and SMNVEV (reference sequence). V lost 6 bases to trimming and J lost 3 bases, with 22 bases between them.